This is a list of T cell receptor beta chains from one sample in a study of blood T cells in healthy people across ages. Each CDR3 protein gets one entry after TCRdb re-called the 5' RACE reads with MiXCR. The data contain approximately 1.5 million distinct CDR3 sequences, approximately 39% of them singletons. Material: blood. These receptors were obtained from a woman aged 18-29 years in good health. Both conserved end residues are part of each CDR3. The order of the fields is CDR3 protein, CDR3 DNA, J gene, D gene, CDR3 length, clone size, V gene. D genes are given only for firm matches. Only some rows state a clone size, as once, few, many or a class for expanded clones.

CDR3: CASSEKVAKNIQYF
DNA: TGTGCCAGCAGTGAAAAGGTAGCCAAAAACATTCAGTACTTC
J: TRBJ2-4
D: -
length: 14
size: -
V: TRBV2

CDR3: CASVGPTGDEQFF
DNA: TGTGCCAGCGTGGGCCCGACAGGCGATGAGCAGTTCTTC
J: TRBJ2-1
D: -
length: 13
size: -
V: TRBV6-6

CDR3: CASSFPQAAGRRYF
DNA: TGTGCCAGCAGCTTCCCTCAAGCGGCGGGTAGGCGGTACTTC
J: TRBJ2-7
D: -
length: 14
size: -
V: TRBV6-2/TRBV6-3

CDR3: CASKRSGTNYGYTF
DNA: TGTGCCAGCAAAAGATCCGGGACGAACTATGGCTACACCTTC
J: TRBJ1-2
D: -
length: 14
size: few
V: TRBV27

CDR3: CASSSARGEETQYF
DNA: TGTGCCAGCAGCTCTGCCCGGGGGGAAGAGACCCAGTACTTC
J: TRBJ2-5
D: TRBD2
length: 14
size: once
V: TRBV5-5

CDR3: CSVLGSPTSGSGVDTQYF
DNA: TGCAGCGTTCTTGGGTCTCCGACTAGCGGGAGTGGAGTAGATACGCAGTATTTT
J: TRBJ2-3
D: TRBD2
length: 18
size: -
V: TRBV29-1

CDR3: CSAAWSSQETQYF
DNA: TGCAGCGCCGCATGGTCCTCACAAGAGACCCAGTACTTC
J: TRBJ2-5
D: -
length: 13
size: -
V: TRBV29-1

CDR3: CASSLRGPATNEKLFF
DNA: TGCGCCAGCAGCTTGAGGGGACCTGCAACTAATGAAAAACTGTTTTTT
J: TRBJ1-4
D: -
length: 16
size: once
V: TRBV5-1

CDR3: CASNRVEGLNYGYTF
DNA: TGTGCCAGCAACCGGGTCGAGGGGTTAAACTATGGCTACACCTTC
J: TRBJ1-2
D: -
length: 15
size: few
V: TRBV6-5

CDR3: CASSQEPRGDTQYF
DNA: TGCGCCAGCAGCCAAGAGCCCCGCGGGGATACGCAGTATTTT
J: TRBJ2-3
D: -
length: 14
size: many
V: TRBV4-3

CDR3: CASSYGHSSYNEQFF
DNA: TGTGCCAGCAGCTACGGGCATAGCTCCTACAATGAGCAGTTCTTC
J: TRBJ2-1
D: -
length: 15
size: -
V: TRBV27

CDR3: CASSVNRGNEQFF
DNA: TGTGCCAGCAGTGTAAACAGGGGGAATGAGCAGTTCTTC
J: TRBJ2-1
D: TRBD1
length: 13
size: few
V: TRBV28

CDR3: CASSSGTRSYNEQFF
DNA: TGTGCCAGCAGCTCCGGGACTAGGAGCTACAATGAGCAGTTCTTC
J: TRBJ2-1
D: TRBD2
length: 15
size: many
V: TRBV5-6

CDR3: CSVAPRLAGNPYEQYF
DNA: TGCAGCGTCGCTCCTCGACTAGCGGGAAATCCCTACGAGCAGTACTTC
J: TRBJ2-7
D: TRBD2
length: 16
size: -
V: TRBV29-1

CDR3: CASSLARAGRVNTEAFF
DNA: TGTGCCAGCAGTTTAGCGCGGGCAGGGAGGGTGAACACTGAAGCTTTCTTT
J: TRBJ1-1
D: -
length: 17
size: -
V: TRBV12-3/TRBV12-4

CDR3: CSARDHRGTEAFF
DNA: TGCAGTGCTAGAGATCACAGGGGTACTGAAGCTTTCTTT
J: TRBJ1-1
D: TRBD1
length: 13
size: -
V: TRBV20-1

CDR3: CASSYDRAYEQYF
DNA: TGTGCCAGCAGTTACGACAGGGCCTACGAGCAGTACTTC
J: TRBJ2-7
D: TRBD1
length: 13
size: many
V: TRBV6-2/TRBV6-3

CDR3: CASSSRSIPSYNEQFF
DNA: TGTGCCAGCAGCTCCCGGAGCATACCCTCCTACAATGAGCAGTTCTTC
J: TRBJ2-1
D: -
length: 16
size: -
V: TRBV11-2

CDR3: CATSDRTGRSDEQFF
DNA: TGTGCCACCAGTGACCGGACAGGGAGGAGTGATGAGCAGTTCTTC
J: TRBJ2-1
D: TRBD1
length: 15
size: few
V: TRBV24-1

CDR3: CASSVGQRESPNEQYF
DNA: TGTGCCAGCAGCGTAGGGCAGCGGGAGTCTCCCAATGAGCAGTACTTC
J: TRBJ2-7
D: TRBD2
length: 16
size: -
V: TRBV9

CDR3: CASSGTYTEAFF
DNA: TGTGCCAGTAGTGGGACTTACACTGAAGCTTTCTTT
J: TRBJ1-1
D: -
length: 12
size: -
V: TRBV25-1

CDR3: CASSLGPSPSTDTQYF
DNA: TGTGCCAGCAGCTTAGGACCCAGCCCGAGCACAGATACGCAGTATTTT
J: TRBJ2-3
D: -
length: 16
size: -
V: TRBV7-2

CDR3: CAISESKDPSGYNEQFF
DNA: TGTGCCATCAGTGAGTCGAAGGATCCAAGCGGATACAATGAGCAGTTCTTC
J: TRBJ2-1
D: -
length: 17
size: few
V: TRBV10-3

CDR3: CASSLEGAGNQPQHF
DNA: TGTGCCAGCAGCTTAGAAGGGGCGGGCAATCAGCCCCAGCATTTT
J: TRBJ1-5
D: -
length: 15
size: many
V: TRBV7-8

CDR3: CANRSPDEQFF
DNA: TGTGCCAACAGATCACCTGATGAGCAGTTCTTC
J: TRBJ2-1
D: -
length: 11
size: -
V: TRBV6-5

CDR3: CASSLAGYGEKLFF
DNA: TGTGCCAGCAGCTTAGCGGGGTATGGTGAAAAACTGTTTTTT
J: TRBJ1-4
D: -
length: 14
size: few
V: TRBV11-2

CDR3: CASSVNSPGAQFF
DNA: TGTGCCAGCAGTGTGAATAGTCCGGGGGCCCAGTTCTTC
J: TRBJ2-1
D: -
length: 13
size: -
V: TRBV28

CDR3: CASSLTDADTDTHYF
DNA: TGTGCCAGCAGTTTAACAGACGCGGACACAGATACGCATTATTTT
J: TRBJ2-3
D: -
length: 15
size: -
V: TRBV28

CDR3: CSARDISDYGYTF
DNA: TGCAGTGCTAGAGATATCTCTGACTATGGCTACACCTTC
J: TRBJ1-2
D: -
length: 13
size: few
V: TRBV20-1

CDR3: CSARWRRNEQFF
DNA: TGCAGTGCTAGGTGGAGGCGGAATGAGCAGTTCTTC
J: TRBJ2-1
D: -
length: 12
size: -
V: TRBV20-1

CDR3: CASSQVLAGRQFF
DNA: TGCGCCAGCAGCCAAGTATTGGCCGGGCGGCAGTTCTTC
J: TRBJ2-1
D: -
length: 13
size: -
V: TRBV4-1

CDR3: CASSFGTSESISYNEQFF
DNA: TGTGCCAGCAGTTTTGGCACTAGCGAGAGTATTTCCTACAATGAGCAGTTCTTC
J: TRBJ2-1
D: TRBD2
length: 18
size: -
V: TRBV28

CDR3: CATYQNRENYGYTF
DNA: TGTGCCACCTATCAGAACAGGGAGAACTATGGCTACACCTTC
J: TRBJ1-2
D: -
length: 14
size: -
V: TRBV6-5

CDR3: CASRIPSRYQPQHF
DNA: TGTGCCAGCAGAATCCCCTCCCGTTATCAGCCCCAGCATTTT
J: TRBJ1-5
D: -
length: 14
size: -
V: TRBV28

CDR3: CASSFSGWYQPQHF
DNA: TGTGCCAGCAGCTTTTCGGGTTGGTATCAGCCCCAGCATTTT
J: TRBJ1-5
D: -
length: 14
size: few
V: TRBV7-8

CDR3: CSVALQPRGLYEQYF
DNA: TGCAGCGTCGCCCTGCAACCCCGAGGGCTCTACGAGCAGTACTTC
J: TRBJ2-7
D: -
length: 15
size: many
V: TRBV29-1

CDR3: CASSNDRAGEAFF
DNA: TGTGCCAGCAGCAACGACAGGGCGGGCGAAGCTTTCTTT
J: TRBJ1-1
D: TRBD1
length: 13
size: few
V: TRBV3-1

CDR3: CAWSGGRVETQYF
DNA: TGTGCCTGGTCCGGCGGCCGGGTAGAGACCCAGTACTTC
J: TRBJ2-5
D: -
length: 13
size: -
V: TRBV30

CDR3: CASSPTAGQEAFF
DNA: TGTGCCAGCAGCCCTACGGCGGGACAAGAAGCTTTCTTT
J: TRBJ1-1
D: -
length: 13
size: -
V: TRBV12-3/TRBV12-4

CDR3: CASRKEHSGNTIYF
DNA: TGTGCCAGCAGGAAAGAGCACTCTGGAAACACCATATATTTT
J: TRBJ1-3
D: -
length: 14
size: once
V: TRBV12-3/TRBV12-4

CDR3: CASSSSEVYSPGELFF
DNA: TGTGCCAGCAGCTCCAGCGAGGTCTATAGTCCCGGGGAGCTGTTTTTT
J: TRBJ2-2
D: -
length: 16
size: -
V: TRBV7-9

CDR3: CASREVGSSYNEQFF
DNA: TGCGCCAGCAGAGAAGTGGGCAGCTCCTACAATGAGCAGTTCTTC
J: TRBJ2-1
D: -
length: 15
size: -
V: TRBV5-1